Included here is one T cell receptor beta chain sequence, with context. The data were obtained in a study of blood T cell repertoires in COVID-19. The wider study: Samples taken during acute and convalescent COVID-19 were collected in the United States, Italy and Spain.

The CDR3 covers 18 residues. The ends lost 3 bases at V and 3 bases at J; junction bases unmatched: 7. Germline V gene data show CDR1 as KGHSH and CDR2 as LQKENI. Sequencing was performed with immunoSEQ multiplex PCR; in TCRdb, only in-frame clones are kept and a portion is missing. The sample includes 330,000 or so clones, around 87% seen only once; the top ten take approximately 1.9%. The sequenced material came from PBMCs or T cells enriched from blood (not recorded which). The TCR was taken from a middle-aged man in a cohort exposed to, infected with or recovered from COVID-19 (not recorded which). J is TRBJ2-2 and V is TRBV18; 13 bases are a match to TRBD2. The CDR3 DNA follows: TGTGCCAGCTCACCCCGGACTAGCGGGAGAGGGGACACCGGGGAGCTGTTTTTT. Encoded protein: CASSPRTSGRGDTGELFF.